This T cell receptor (beta chain) was recovered during a study of cytomegalovirus exposure and HLA in healthy donors. This CDR3 region has 16 residues. Per germline, CDR1 MGHRA and CDR2 YSYEKL. The V segment lost 1 base and the J segment 3 bases; nucleotides outside the gene matches: 4. The study ran its PCR with 60 Vbeta and 13 Jbeta primers. The protocol was immunoSEQ multiplex PCR, while the TCRdb copy is restricted to in-frame clones and leaves out a portion. The data show about 43,000 clones, 64% seen once. This clone occurred a few times. Material: PBMCs. The chain carries TRBV4-1 and TRBJ1-5, with 9 nucleotides matching TRBD1. The TCR was taken from a human donor in good health. In DNA, the CDR3 is TGCGCCAGCAGCCAAGCCGGGACAGGGATCAATCAGCCCCAGCATTTT. Translating it yields CASSQAGTGINQPQHF.